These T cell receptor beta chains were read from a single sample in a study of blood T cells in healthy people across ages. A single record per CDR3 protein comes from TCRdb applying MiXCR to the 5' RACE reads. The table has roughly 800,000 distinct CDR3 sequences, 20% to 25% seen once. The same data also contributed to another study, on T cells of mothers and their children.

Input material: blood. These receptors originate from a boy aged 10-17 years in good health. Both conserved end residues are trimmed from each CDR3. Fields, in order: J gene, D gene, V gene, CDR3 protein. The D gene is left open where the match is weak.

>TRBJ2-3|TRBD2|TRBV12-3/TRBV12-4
ASRSGGVSTDVEY
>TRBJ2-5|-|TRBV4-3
ASSQDLRNEQF
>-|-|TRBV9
ASSVEGIHEQY
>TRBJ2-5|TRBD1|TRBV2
ASSAVRGVQGETQY
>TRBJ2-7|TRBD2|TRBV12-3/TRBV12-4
ASSSGTNSYEQY
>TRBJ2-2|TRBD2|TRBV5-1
ASSSAGLAGPNTGELF
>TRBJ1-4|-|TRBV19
ASSPRTGGFSEKLF
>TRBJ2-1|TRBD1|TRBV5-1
ASSQQGARDNEQF
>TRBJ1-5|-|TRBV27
ASSLYGGGSNQPQH
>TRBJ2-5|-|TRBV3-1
ASRQGWGLGEQETQY
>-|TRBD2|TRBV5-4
ASSFSSLPTSGRADYYNEQF
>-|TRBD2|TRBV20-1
SAEGGLGSYEQY
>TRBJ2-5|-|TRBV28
ASSFRQTVETQY
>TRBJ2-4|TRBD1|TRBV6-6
ASSPGQVAKNIQH
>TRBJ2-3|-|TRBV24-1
ATSDRVSGYGTQY
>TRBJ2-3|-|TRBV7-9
ASSFYRGRADTQY
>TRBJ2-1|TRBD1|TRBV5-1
ASSVDRGAYNEQF
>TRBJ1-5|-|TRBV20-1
SAREARGQPQH
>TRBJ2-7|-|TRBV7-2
ASSSGFPYEQY
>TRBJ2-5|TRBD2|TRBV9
ASSVAGTRGVGETQY
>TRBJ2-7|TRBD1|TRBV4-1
ASSPAGTGGYEQY
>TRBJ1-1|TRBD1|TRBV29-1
SVDGTENTEAF
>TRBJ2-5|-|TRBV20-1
SATHTPDSFGVETQY
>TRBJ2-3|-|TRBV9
ASSVGGGEPDTQY
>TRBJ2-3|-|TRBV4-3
ASSQEGTRGVDTQY
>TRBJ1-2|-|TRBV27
ASSWSGTRNGYT
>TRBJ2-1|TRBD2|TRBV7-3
ASSWGASGISYNEQF